A single sample gave rise to the 8 T cell receptor beta chains below, sequenced in a study of blood T cell repertoires in COVID-19. Some clones are missing from TCRdb's copy, which holds only in-frame ones; the method was immunoSEQ multiplex PCR. The sample includes tens of thousands of clones, 88% of them seen just once. Source material: peripheral blood. The receptors here all came from a human donor with active COVID-19. The donor label of this sample is uncertain.

This chain joins TRBV7-3 and TRBJ2-1; D is possibly TRBD2 (7 bases). The CDR3 runs 16 residues. Germline-derived CDR1 and CDR2 are SGHTA and FQGTGA. V gave up 5 bases and J gave up 4 bases, with 18 bases separating them. The CDR3 region has the DNA TGTGCCAGCAGCCTCACTGGGGCGGGGGCTTACAATGAGCAGTTCTTC. Translating gives CASSLTGAGAYNEQFF.

This clone turned up a few times. V gene TRBV18 combines with J gene TRBJ2-7; the D gene is possibly TRBD1 (6 bases). V dropped 3 bases and J dropped 5 bases, with 11 bases sitting between them. The CDR3 is 13 amino acids. Per germline, CDR1 KGHSH and CDR2 LQKENI. CDR3 sequence: CASSPPGAHEQYF. CDR3 coding DNA: TGTGCCAGCTCACCCCCAGGGGCCCACGAGCAGTACTTC.

This clone was observed once. The rearrangement uses TRBV7-2 and TRBJ2-3; TRBD2 is a possible D gene (6 bases). The ends were cut back, 2 bases at V and 2 bases at J, with 14 bases in the middle. The germline V gene has CDR1 SGHTA and CDR2 FQGNSA. The CDR3 has 16 residues. In DNA, the CDR3 is TGTGCCAGCAGCTTATCGGGCGGGGAACCCACAGATACGCAGTATTTT. Translating gives CASSLSGGEPTDTQYF. Together with reference TRBV7-2 and TRBJ2-3, the CDR3 gives the full variable domain: GAGVSQSPSNKVTEKGKDVELRCDPISGHTALYWYRQSLGQGLEFLIYFQGNSAPDKSGLPSDRFSAERTGGSVSTLTIQRTQQEDSAVYLCASSLSGGEPTDTQYFGPGTRLTVL.

The chain recombines TRBV19 with TRBJ1-5; a weak D match, TRBD1 (6 bases). The length of the CDR3 is 14 residues. Trimming pared 4 bases from V and 4 bases from J, leaving 11 bases between. Per germline, CDR1 LNHDA and CDR2 SQIVND (reference sequence). The CDR3 DNA follows: TGTGCCAGTAGTACAGGGGCTGGTAATCAGCCCCAGCATTTT. Its protein product is CASSTGAGNQPQHF.

This rearrangement joins TRBV6-1 to TRBJ1-2, with TRBD1 as a possible D gene (6 bases). Between the trimmed V and J ends, which lost 0 bases and 2 bases, there was a span of 7 bases. The CDR3 loop spans 14 amino acids. Germline V lookup: CDR1 MNHNS, CDR2 SASEGT. The CDR3 coding sequence is TGTGCCAGCAGTGAAGCGGACAGAAACTATGGCTACACCTTC. This sequence encodes CASSEADRNYGYTF.

The V call is TRBV7-2, the J call TRBJ1-2, with 9 bases fitting TRBD1. The length of the CDR3 is 17 residues. CDR1 SGHTA and CDR2 FQGNSA come from the germline V gene. Trimming removed 5 bases from V and 4 bases from J; junction bases left unmatched: 14. CDR3 DNA: TGTGCCAGCAGCACATCCGGGACAGGGCATCGAAGCTATGGCTACACCTTC. This codes for CASSTSGTGHRSYGYTF.

The chain recombines TRBV7-3 with TRBJ1-5, with a possible D match to TRBD1 (6 bases). CDR3 length: 13 amino acids. The germline gives CDR1 SGHTA, CDR2 FQGTGA. Deletions cut 5 bases from V and 6 bases from J, with 11 bases between. The CDR3 DNA reads as TGTGCCAGCAGCACAGGGTACGGTCAGCCCCAGCATTTT. It is translated as CASSTGYGQPQHF.

In its sample, this clone was seen once. This sequence joins TRBV4-1 and TRBJ2-1; 8 bases agree with TRBD2. The V gene's germline CDR1 is MGHRA and CDR2 YSYEKL. CDR3 length: 14 residues. The junction had 9 bases not matched to a gene; V was cut back by 6 bases and J by 8 bases. The CDR3 DNA is TGCGCCAGCAGAGGTGGCGGGGGGCGGGATGAGCAGTTCTTC. Protein product: CASRGGGGRDEQFF.